This T cell receptor beta chain was captured in a study of technical replicates of blood from a few donors. Here immunoSEQ multiplex PCR was the method, and the copy in TCRdb shows in-frame clones only, minus some. The profile shows 15,000 or so clones, 85% to 90% of them singletons. The V gene's germline CDR1 is SNHLY and CDR2 FYNNEI. V shed 7 bases, J shed 5 bases, and the junction held 5 bases outside the gene matches. There are 13 residues in the CDR3. This sequence was found in a human donor in good health. Sequencing was performed on PBMCs. The rearrangement joins TRBV2 to TRBJ1-5; TRBD1 agrees at 7 bases. For the CDR3, the DNA is TGTGCCAGCAACGAGGGGGCTGATCAGCCCCAGCATTTT. It translates to CASNEGADQPQHF.